This is a list of T cell receptor beta chains from one sample in a study of CD8 T cells in ankylosing spondylitis. MiXCR, run by TCRdb on the 5' RACE reads, gives a single entry per CDR3 protein. In the table there are roughly 150,000 distinct CDR3 sequences, roughly 31% of which are singletons. Material: synovial fluid, either unsorted or a sorted T cell fraction (not recorded which). The source is a male donor with ankylosing spondylitis. The CDR3 runs from the conserved cysteine through the conserved F or W. The D gene is left open where the match is weak. Clone size is given for some rows only: seen once, a few or many times, or a class if the clone is expanded.

D	J	size	V	CDR3	DNA
.	TRBJ1-1	.	TRBV7-2	CASSSTPTTGGTEAFF	TGTGCCAGCAGCTCGACCCCGACGACAGGTGGAACTGAAGCTTTCTTT
.	TRBJ2-6	.	TRBV7-2	CASSPYEGAGANVLTF	TGTGCCAGCAGCCCTTACGAGGGAGCGGGGGCCAACGTCCTGACTTTC
.	TRBJ1-2	.	TRBV20-1	CSVPRGSTNYGYTF	TGCAGTGTTCCGAGGGGGTCCACTAACTATGGCTACACCTTC
TRBD2	TRBJ2-2	.	TRBV5-8	CASSLASLAGGIGELFF	TGTGCCAGCAGCTTGGCCTCACTAGCGGGAGGTATCGGGGAGCTGTTTTTT
.	TRBJ2-2	once	TRBV6-4	CASSDGGANTGELFF	TGTGCCAGCAGTGACGGCGGGGCGAACACCGGGGAGCTGTTTTTT
.	TRBJ2-5	few	TRBV7-2	CASSLAWTQETQYF	TGTGCCAGCAGCTTAGCGTGGACCCAAGAGACCCAGTACTTC
TRBD2	TRBJ2-3	.	TRBV12-3/TRBV12-4	CASSPGLAGAESTQYF	TGTGCCAGCAGTCCGGGACTAGCGGGAGCTGAGTCTACGCAGTATTTT
.	TRBJ2-3	.	TRBV6-2/TRBV6-3	CASRAAGKADTQYF	TGTGCCAGCAGGGCCGCAGGGAAGGCAGATACGCAGTATTTT
.	TRBJ2-3	.	TRBV5-6	CASSLSRRSGADTQYF	TGTGCCAGCAGCTTGTCTAGGCGGAGCGGAGCAGATACGCAGTATTTT
.	TRBJ1-2	.	TRBV19	CASSIVEGAYTF	TGTGCCAGTAGTATAGTGGAGGGTGCCTACACCTTC
.	TRBJ1-3	.	TRBV4-1	CASSPPDVFPSGNTIYF	TGCGCCAGCAGTCCGCCTGATGTTTTTCCCTCTGGAAACACCATATATTTT